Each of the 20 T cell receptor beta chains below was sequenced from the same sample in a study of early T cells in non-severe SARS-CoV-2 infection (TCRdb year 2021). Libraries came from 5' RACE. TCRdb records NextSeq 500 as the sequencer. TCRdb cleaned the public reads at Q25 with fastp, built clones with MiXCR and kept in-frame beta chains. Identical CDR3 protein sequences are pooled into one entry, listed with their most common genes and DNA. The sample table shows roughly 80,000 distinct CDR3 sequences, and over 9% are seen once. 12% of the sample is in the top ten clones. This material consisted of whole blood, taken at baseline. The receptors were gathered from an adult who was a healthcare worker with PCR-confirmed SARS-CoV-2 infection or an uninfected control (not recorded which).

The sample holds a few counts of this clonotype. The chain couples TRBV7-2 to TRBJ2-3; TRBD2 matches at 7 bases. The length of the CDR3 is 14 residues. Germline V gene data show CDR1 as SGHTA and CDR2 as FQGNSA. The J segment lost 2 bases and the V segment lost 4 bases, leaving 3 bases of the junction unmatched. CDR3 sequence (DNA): TGTGCCAGCAGCTCCGGGACTAACACAGATACGCAGTATTTT. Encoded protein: CASSSGTNTDTQYF.

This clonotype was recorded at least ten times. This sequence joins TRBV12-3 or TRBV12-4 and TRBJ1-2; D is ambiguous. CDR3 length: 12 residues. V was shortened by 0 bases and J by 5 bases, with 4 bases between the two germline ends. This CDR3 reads CASSLAGYGYTF. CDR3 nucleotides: TGTGCCAGCAGTTTAGCGGGGTATGGCTACACCTTC.

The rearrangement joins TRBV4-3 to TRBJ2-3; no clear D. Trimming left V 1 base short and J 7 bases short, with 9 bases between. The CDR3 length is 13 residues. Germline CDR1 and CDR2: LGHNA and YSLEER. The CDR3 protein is CASSQGSLHTQYF. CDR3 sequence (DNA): TGCGCCAGCAGCCAAGGATCTCTTCATACGCAGTATTTT.

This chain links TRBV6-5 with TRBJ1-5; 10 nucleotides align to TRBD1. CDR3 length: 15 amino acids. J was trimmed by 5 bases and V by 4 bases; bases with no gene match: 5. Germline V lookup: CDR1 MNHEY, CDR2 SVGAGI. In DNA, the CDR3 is TGTGCCAGCAGTTCCGGACAGGGGGTTGATCAGCCCCAGCATTTT. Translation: CASSSGQGVDQPQHF.

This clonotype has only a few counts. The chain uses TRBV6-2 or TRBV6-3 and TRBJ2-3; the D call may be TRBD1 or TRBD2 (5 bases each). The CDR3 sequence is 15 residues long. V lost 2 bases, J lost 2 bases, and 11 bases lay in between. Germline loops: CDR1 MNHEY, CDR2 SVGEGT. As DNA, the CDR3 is TGTGCCAGCAGTTACGGGGGAACCCTCACAGATACGCAGTATTTT. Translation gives CASSYGGTLTDTQYF.

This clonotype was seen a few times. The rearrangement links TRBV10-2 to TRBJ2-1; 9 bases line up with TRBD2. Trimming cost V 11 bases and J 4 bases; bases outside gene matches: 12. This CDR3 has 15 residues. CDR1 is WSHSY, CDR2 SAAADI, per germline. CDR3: CAAGPLAGGYNEQFF. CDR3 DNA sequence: TGCGCCGCCGGCCCCTTGGCGGGGGGGTACAATGAGCAGTTCTTC.

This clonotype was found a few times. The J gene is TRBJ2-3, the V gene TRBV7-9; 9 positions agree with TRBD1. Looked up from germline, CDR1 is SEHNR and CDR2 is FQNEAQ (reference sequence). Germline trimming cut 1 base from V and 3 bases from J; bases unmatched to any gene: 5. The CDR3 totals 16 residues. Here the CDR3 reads CASSLGTGQGTDTQYF. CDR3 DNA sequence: TGTGCCAGCAGCTTAGGTACGGGACAGGGAACAGATACGCAGTATTTT.

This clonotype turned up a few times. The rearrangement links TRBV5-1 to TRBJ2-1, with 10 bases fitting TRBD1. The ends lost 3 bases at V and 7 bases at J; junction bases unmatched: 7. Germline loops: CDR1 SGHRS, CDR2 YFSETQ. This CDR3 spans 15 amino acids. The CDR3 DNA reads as TGCGCCAGCAGCTCGCGGACAGGGGGTGGAAATGAGCAGTTCTTC. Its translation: CASSSRTGGGNEQFF. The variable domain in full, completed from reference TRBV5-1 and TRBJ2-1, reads KAGVTQTPRYLIKTRGQQVTLSCSPISGHRSVSWYQQTPGQGLQFLFEYFSETQRNKGNFPGRFSGRQFSNSRSEMNVSTLELGDSALYLCASSSRTGGGNEQFFGPGTRLTVL.

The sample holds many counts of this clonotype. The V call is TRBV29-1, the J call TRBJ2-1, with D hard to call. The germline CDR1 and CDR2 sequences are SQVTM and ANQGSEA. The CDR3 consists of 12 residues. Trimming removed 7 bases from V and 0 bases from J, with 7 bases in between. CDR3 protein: CSGRSSYNEQFF. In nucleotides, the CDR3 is TGCAGCGGCCGCAGCTCCTACAATGAGCAGTTCTTC.

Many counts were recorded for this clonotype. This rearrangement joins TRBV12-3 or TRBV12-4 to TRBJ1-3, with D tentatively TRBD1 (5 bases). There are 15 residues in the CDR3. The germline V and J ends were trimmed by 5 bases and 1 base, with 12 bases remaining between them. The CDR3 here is CASSGRESSGNTIYF. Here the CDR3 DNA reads TGTGCCAGCAGTGGCAGGGAGTCGTCTGGAAACACCATATATTTT.

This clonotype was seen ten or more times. CDR3 sequence: CASTKVQGVRPYNEQFF. Written as DNA, the CDR3 is TGTGCCAGCACCAAAGTCCAGGGGGTCAGGCCCTACAATGAGCAGTTCTTC. The chain combines TRBV11-2 with TRBJ2-1, with 7 bases matching TRBD1. Germline V gene lookup returns CDR1 SGHAT and CDR2 FQNNGV. V trimming: 7 bases; J trimming: 2 bases; junction bases outside the gene matches: 14. The CDR3 extends over 17 amino acids.

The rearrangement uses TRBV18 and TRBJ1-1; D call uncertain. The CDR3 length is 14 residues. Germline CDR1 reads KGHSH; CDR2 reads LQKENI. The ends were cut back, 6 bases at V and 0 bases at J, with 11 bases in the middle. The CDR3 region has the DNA TGTGCCAGCTCCTCCAGTCCGATGAACACTGAAGCTTTCTTT. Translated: CASSSSPMNTEAFF.

The CDR3: CASSLETAFGNTIYF. CDR3 DNA sequence: TGTGCCAGCAGCTTAGAGACAGCCTTTGGAAACACCATATATTTT. The chain has TRBV7-2 and TRBJ1-3; D is possibly TRBD1 (5 bases). Trimming cost V 1 base and J 3 bases, with 10 bases left between them. The CDR3 runs to 15 residues. The germline V gene encodes CDR1 SGHTA and CDR2 FQGNSA. Variable domain in full (rest from reference TRBV7-2 and TRBJ1-3): GAGVSQSPSNKVTEKGKDVELRCDPISGHTALYWYRQSLGQGLEFLIYFQGNSAPDKSGLPSDRFSAERTGGSVSTLTIQRTQQEDSAVYLCASSLETAFGNTIYFGEGSWLTVV.

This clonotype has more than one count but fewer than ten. The CDR3 region is CASRLAGGRSEQYF. CDR3 nucleotides: TGTGCCAGCAGACTAGCGGGGGGGCGATCCGAGCAGTACTTC. The chain couples TRBV6-2 or TRBV6-3 to TRBJ2-7, with TRBD2 matching over 13 bases. Germline values: CDR1 MNHEY, CDR2 SVGEGT. J was trimmed by 6 bases and V by 6 bases; bases with no gene match: 5. The CDR3 has 14 amino acids.

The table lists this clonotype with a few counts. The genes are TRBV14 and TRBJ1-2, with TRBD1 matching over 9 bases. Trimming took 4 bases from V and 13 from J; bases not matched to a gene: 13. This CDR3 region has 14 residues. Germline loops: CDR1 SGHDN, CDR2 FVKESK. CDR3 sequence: CASSRPGQGLLSTF. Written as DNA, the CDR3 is TGTGCCAGCAGCCGGCCGGGACAGGGTCTTTTATCCACCTTC.

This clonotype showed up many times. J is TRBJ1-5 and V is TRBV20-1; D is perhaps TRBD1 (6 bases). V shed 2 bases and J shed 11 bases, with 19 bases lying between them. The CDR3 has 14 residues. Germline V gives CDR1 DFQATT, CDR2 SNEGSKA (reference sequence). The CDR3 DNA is TGCAGTGCTAGAACACCTGGGGGGCCCATGGCCCAGCATTTT. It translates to CSARTPGGPMAQHF.

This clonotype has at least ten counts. The CDR3 loop is CASSLERDQPQHF. DNA for the CDR3: TGTGCCAGCTCACTGGAGAGGGATCAGCCCCAGCATTTT. The chain has TRBV18 and TRBJ1-5; no definite D call. Between the trimmed V and J ends, which lost 4 bases and 5 bases, there was a span of 9 bases. The CDR3 spans 13 residues. In germline, CDR1 is KGHSH, CDR2 LQKENI.

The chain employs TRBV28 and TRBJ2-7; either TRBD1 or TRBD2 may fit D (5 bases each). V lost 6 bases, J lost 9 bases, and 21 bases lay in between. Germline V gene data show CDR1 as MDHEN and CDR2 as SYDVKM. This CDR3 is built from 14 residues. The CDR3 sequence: CASRVPGPPTLQYF. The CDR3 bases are TGTGCCAGCAGAGTCCCGGGACCCCCTACGTTGCAGTACTTC.

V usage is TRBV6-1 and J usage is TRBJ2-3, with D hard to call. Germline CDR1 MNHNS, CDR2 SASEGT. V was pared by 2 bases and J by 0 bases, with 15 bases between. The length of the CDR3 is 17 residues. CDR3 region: CASSERVHLFSTDTQYF. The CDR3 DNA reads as TGTGCCAGCAGTGAACGGGTCCACTTATTTAGCACAGATACGCAGTATTTT.

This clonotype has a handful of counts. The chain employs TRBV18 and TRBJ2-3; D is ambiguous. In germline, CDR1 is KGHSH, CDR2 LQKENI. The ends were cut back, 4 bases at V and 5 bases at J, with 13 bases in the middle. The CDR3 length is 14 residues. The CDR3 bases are TGTGCCAGCTCACTTGTGGGTTCAGGAGATACGCAGTATTTT. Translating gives CASSLVGSGDTQYF.